The 2 T cell receptor beta chains in this list originate from one sample, sequenced in a study of blood T cell repertoires in COVID-19. The method was immunoSEQ multiplex PCR; TCRdb's version includes in-frame clones alone and lacks a portion of them. The sample holds roughly 63,000 clones; roughly 85% are singletons and the top ten take approximately 30%. Source material: peripheral blood. Receptors were obtained from a human donor in a cohort sampled during active COVID-19.

The rearrangement links TRBV2 to TRBJ2-2; the match to TRBD2 covers 12 bases. CDR3 length: 16 residues. Germline V gene lookup returns CDR1 SNHLY and CDR2 FYNNEI. V lost 7 bases to trimming and J lost 6 bases; unmatched junction nucleotides: 9. Here the CDR3 reads CASTMQGLAGSGELFF. In nucleotides, the CDR3 is TGTGCCAGCACTATGCAAGGACTAGCGGGATCCGGGGAGCTGTTTTTT.

This rearrangement joins TRBV6-1 to TRBJ2-7; 8 nucleotides line up with TRBD2. The CDR3 runs to 14 residues. J gave up 9 bases and V 0 bases, and 7 bases lay outside the gene matches. Germline-derived CDR1 and CDR2 are MNHNS and SASEGT. CDR3 in amino acids: CASSEASRGGAQYF. The CDR3 region has the DNA TGTGCCAGCAGTGAAGCCTCCCGGGGGGGAGCGCAGTACTTC.